This TCR beta chain is drawn from a study of T cells in Graves' hyperthyroidism and ophthalmopathy. Regarding the study as a whole: Most thyroid clonotypes expanded above 0.001 appeared in blood too. A model of 13 V-J features distinguished ophthalmopathy from stable hyperthyroidism.

Researchers defined stable Graves' hyperthyroidism as no ophthalmopathy progression within 18 months. Criteria for exclusion of patients were uncontrolled infection, other autoimmune disease, pregnancy or lactation. The ends were cut back, 6 bases at V and 6 bases at J, with 12 bases in the middle. Germline CDR1 is SNHLY and CDR2 is FYNNEI. CDR3 size: 12 residues. There were TCR beta CDR3 regions amplified from RNA transcripts. HTBI primers were employed in a first-round RT-PCR of the TCR CDR3. TCRdb re-called the multiplex PCR reads through MiXCR, storing one row per CDR3 protein. In the table there are hundreds of thousands of distinct CDR3 sequences, roughly 46% of which are singletons. As concerns this clonotype: The target antigen is unknown.

The chain recombines TRBV2 with TRBJ2-7, with D possibly being TRBD2 (6 bases). This clonotype was sampled from a woman aged 18 to 35 with Graves' hyperthyroidism. The sample comprised peripheral blood or thyroid tissue (not recorded which). The CDR3 protein is CASRASVTEQYF. Here the CDR3 DNA reads TGTGCCAGCAGGGCTAGCGTTACCGAGCAGTACTTC.